The present TCR beta chain was sequenced within a study of OX40 agonist ivuxolimab in advanced cancers. Regarding the study in general: The costimulatory receptor OX40 (CD134) was targeted by ivuxolimab, a fully human IgG2 agonistic monoclonal antibody. Intravenous ivuxolimab was administered to patients every 2 weeks at six dose levels: 0.01, 0.1, 0.3, 1.5, 3 and 10 mg/kg. Of the approximately 50 dose-escalation patients, hepatocellular carcinoma was present in about 20, melanoma in about 15, renal cell carcinoma in 9 and head and neck cancer in 9. In the dose-escalation cohort, 82.7% of patients were male, and the mean age was around 60 years, with a range of about 23 to 85. Patients were allowed to have had prior anti-PD-1, anti-PD-L1 or anti-CTLA-4 therapy, and around two fifths of the dose-escalation patients had been treated with checkpoint inhibitors. Partial responses were achieved by three dose-escalation patients, of whom one had hepatocellular carcinoma and two had cutaneous melanoma. The point of sequencing TCRbeta in the periphery was to test whether ivuxolimab changed TCR sequence diversity and drove clonal T-cell expansion. The paper reports the monotherapy dose-escalation portion (N of about 56 patients) of the phase I ivuxolimab trial.

Broad study findings and their caveats: Low levels of normalized T-cell clonal expansion were also seen in some patients who did not respond. On average, CD8+ T cells showed more expanded clones than CD4+ T cells after ivuxolimab. Clonal expansion of both CD4+ and CD8+ blood T cells was observed from baseline to week 6 at doses 0.1 to 3.0 mg/kg. Partial responders in the 0.1-3.0 mg/kg groups had among the lowest normalized peripheral clonal expansion, especially among CD8+ T cells. The antigen specificity of the clonally expanded peripheral T cells was not determined.

About this clone itself: The specificity of this receptor is unknown. It has no much larger one-base neighbor in the sample; base qualities were not kept.

The trial excluded patients who had a history of autoimmune disease or were on systemic immunosuppression. Peripheral blood for TCR sequencing was collected from all dose cohorts at baseline, on cycle 4 day 1, and on cycle 7 day 1. The samples were taken from a phase I, first-in-human, multicenter, open-label dose-escalation trial of ivuxolimab. Adults with locally advanced or metastatic melanoma, renal cell carcinoma, hepatocellular carcinoma or head and neck squamous cell carcinoma were enrolled in the trial. CD4+ and CD8+ T cells were sorted separately from peripheral blood before TCR sequencing. The germline V gene gives CDR1 as LGHNT and CDR2 as FRNRAP. CDR3 length: 15 amino acids, cysteine to phenylalanine. The kept DNA is CDR3 alone, 45 bases in frame from the first base. V gives up 2 bases and J gives up 0 bases, and the segment between their germline ends measures 8 bases. For sequencing of the TCRbeta CDR3 region, genomic DNA was extracted from the sorted cells. TCRbeta CDR3 regions were sequenced using the immunoSEQ Assay. Not all clones reach the TCRdb copy of this immuneACCESS table, which keeps in-frame sequences only. Checked studies attribute under half of the gap to unresolved V genes and leave the rest unexplained. The sample yields around 90,000 clones; approximately 87% were counted once. The top ten clonotypes cover roughly 4.5% of the sample.

The origin of this receptor is an adult with an advanced solid tumor such as melanoma, head and neck, liver or kidney cancer. In this chain, TRBV12-5 is recombined with TRBJ1-5, with the D gene not clear enough to name. Sequencing used CD4+ or CD8+ T cells sorted from blood, obtained in a trial of the OX40 agonist ivuxolimab. The CDR3 is CASGLMGSSNQPQHF. The DNA sequence is as follows: TGTGCTAGTGGTTTGATGGGGTCTAGCAATCAGCCCCAGCATTTT. Supplemented by the reference TRBV12-5 and TRBJ1-5 proteins around the CDR3, the complete variable domain is DARVTQTPRHKVTEMGQEVTMRCQPILGHNTVFWYRQTMMQGLELLAYFRNRAPLDDSGMPKDRFSAEMPDATLATLKIQPSEPRDSAVYFCASGLMGSSNQPQHFGDGTRLSIL.